This T cell receptor beta chain was sequenced in a study of blood T cell repertoires in COVID-19. Study-wide context: Italy, Spain and the United States were the sources of the convalescent and acute COVID-19 samples. PBMCs, B-cell-depleted T cells, or T cells provided the cDNA or gDNA that made up the material.

This CDR3 region has 14 residues. The germline V and J ends were trimmed by 4 bases and 2 bases, with 10 bases remaining between them. Germline CDR1 reads LNHNV; CDR2 reads YYDKDF (reference sequence). In the authors' workflow: Estimation of nucleated cell counts relied on the amplification of reference gene primers. The method was immunoSEQ multiplex PCR; TCRdb's version includes in-frame clones alone and lacks a portion of them. V and J calls and clone size are those listed in that table; D and trimming were worked out from the DNA. The sample shows about 210,000 clones, 65% to 85% of them seen only once.

The origin of this receptor is a man in his forties or fifties with active or convalescent COVID-19. The specimen was peripheral blood. V and J are TRBV15 and TRBJ2-3; possibly TRBD1 for D (6 bases). The CDR3 region has the DNA TGTGCCACCAGCAAGGACAGCTCCACAGATACGCAGTATTTT. Its protein is CATSKDSSTDTQYF.